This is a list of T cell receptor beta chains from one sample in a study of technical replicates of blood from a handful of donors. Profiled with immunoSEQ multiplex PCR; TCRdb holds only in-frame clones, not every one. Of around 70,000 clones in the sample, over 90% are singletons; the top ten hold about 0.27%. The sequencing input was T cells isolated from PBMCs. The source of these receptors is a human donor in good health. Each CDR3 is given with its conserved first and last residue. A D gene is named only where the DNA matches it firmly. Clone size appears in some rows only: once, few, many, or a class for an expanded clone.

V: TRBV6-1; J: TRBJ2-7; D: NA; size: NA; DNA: TGTGCCAGCAGGATCAACAGGGCCGAGCAGTACTTC; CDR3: CASRINRAEQYF
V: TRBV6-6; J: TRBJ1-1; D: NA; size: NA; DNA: TGTGCCAGCAGCCGAGAGTTCCGGGAAGCTTTCTTT; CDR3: CASSREFREAFF
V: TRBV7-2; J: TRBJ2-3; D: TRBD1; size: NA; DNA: TGTGCCAGCAGCACTCGGACAGGGGGTGCAGATACGCAGTATTTT; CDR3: CASSTRTGGADTQYF
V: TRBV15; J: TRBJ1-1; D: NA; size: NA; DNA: TGTGCCACCAGCAGAGAACTTGACCGAGGTAGGGCTTTCTTT; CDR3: CATSRELDRGRAFF
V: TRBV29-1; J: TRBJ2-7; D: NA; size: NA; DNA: TGCAGCGTTGGGTGGTCAGGGGCCCACGAGCAGTACTTC; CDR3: CSVGWSGAHEQYF
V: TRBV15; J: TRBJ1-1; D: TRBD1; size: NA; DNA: TGTGCCACCAGCCTGGGAAGAGGGGGCGTTAGGATTGAAGCTTTCTTT; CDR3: CATSLGRGGVRIEAFF
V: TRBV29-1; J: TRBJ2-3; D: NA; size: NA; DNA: TGCAGCGGACGCTTCGGCGGGCGGAGAGATACGCAGTATTTT; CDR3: CSGRFGGRRDTQYF
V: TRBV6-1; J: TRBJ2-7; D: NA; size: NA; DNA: TGTGCCAGCAGTCCTGCTGACATCTACGAGCAGTACTTC; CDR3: CASSPADIYEQYF
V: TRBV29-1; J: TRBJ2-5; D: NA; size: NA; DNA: TGCAGCGTTCCTCCTCAGGTACTCCAAGAGACCCAGTACTTC; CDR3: CSVPPQVLQETQYF
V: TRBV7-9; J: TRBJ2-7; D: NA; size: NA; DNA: TGTGCCAGCAGCTTATATACATCCTACGAGCAGTACTTC; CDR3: CASSLYTSYEQYF
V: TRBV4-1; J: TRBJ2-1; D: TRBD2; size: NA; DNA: TGCGCCAGCAGCCAAGATAGTACGTTGGCGGGGGAAGTTGTGGAGTTCTTC; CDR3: CASSQDSTLAGEVVEFF
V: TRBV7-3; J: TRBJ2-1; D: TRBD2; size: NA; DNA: TGTGCCAGCCGATCTCCCCCAGCGGGGGGCCACAATGAGCAGTTCTTC; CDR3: CASRSPPAGGHNEQFF
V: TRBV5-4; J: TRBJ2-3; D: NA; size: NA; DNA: TGTGCCAGCAGTTACATCACAGATACGCAGTATTTT; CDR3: CASSYITDTQYF
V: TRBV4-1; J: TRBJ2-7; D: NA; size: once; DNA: TGCGCCAGCAGCCAGAGCGGGTCCTGGGAGCAGTACTTC; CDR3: CASSQSGSWEQYF
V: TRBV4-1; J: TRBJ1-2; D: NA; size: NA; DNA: TGCGCCAGCAGCCACGCTAACTATGGCTACACCTTC; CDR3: CASSHANYGYTF
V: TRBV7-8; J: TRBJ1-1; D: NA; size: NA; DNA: TGTGCCAGCAGCTTAGGGGTTAACCGGGGGACTGAAGCTTTCTTT; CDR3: CASSLGVNRGTEAFF
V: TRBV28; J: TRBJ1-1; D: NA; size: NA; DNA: TGTGCCAGCACCTCCGTGCGGGCAGCTGAAGCTTTCTTT; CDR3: CASTSVRAAEAFF
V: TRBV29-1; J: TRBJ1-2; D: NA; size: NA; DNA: TGCAGCGTTGAAGGGCAGAACTATGGCTACACCTTC; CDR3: CSVEGQNYGYTF
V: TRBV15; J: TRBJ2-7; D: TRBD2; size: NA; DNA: TGTGCCACCAGCAGATCTTCCGGGACTATCTACGAGCAGTACTTC; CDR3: CATSRSSGTIYEQYF
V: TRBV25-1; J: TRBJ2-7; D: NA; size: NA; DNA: TGTGCCAGCAGTCCTAGCTCCTACGAGCAGTACTTC; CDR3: CASSPSSYEQYF
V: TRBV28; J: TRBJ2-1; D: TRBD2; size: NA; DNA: TGTGCCAGCAGACCGCAACTAGCGGGGATATACAATGAGCAGTTCTTC; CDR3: CASRPQLAGIYNEQFF
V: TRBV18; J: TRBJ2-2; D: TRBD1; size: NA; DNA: TGTGCCAGCTCAAAAGGGACAGCGAACACCGGGGAGCTGTTTTTT; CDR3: CASSKGTANTGELFF
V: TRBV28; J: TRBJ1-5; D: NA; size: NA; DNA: TGTGCCAGCAGTTTACTAACCCGGGGGAATCAGCCCCAGCATTTT; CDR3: CASSLLTRGNQPQHF
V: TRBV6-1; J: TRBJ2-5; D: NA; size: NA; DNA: TGTGCCAGCAGTGAAGCCCCCGAGGGAAAGACCCAGTACTTC; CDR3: CASSEAPEGKTQYF
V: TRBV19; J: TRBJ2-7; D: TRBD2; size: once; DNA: TGTGCCAGTAGTATCGGGACTAGCGGCTACGAGCAGTACTTC; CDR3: CASSIGTSGYEQYF
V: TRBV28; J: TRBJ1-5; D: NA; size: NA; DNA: TGTGCCATCAGAGGGGTGGGAGGTCAGCCCCAGCATTTT; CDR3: CAIRGVGGQPQHF
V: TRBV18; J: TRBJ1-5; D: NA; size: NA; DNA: TGTGCCAGCTCACCATGGGAAATGCGGGAGGATCAGCCCCAGCATTTT; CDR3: CASSPWEMREDQPQHF
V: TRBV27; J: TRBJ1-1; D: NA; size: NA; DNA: TGTGCCAGCAGTTTAACGGAGATGAACACTGAAGCTTTCTTT; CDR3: CASSLTEMNTEAFF
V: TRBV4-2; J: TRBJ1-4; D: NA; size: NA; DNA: TGTGCCAGCAGCCAAGATTTCGGGACAACTAATGAAAAACTGTTTTTT; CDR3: CASSQDFGTTNEKLFF
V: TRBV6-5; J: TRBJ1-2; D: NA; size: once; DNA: TGTGCCAGCAGTTACTCGGGAGCTAACTATGGCTACACCTTC; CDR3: CASSYSGANYGYTF
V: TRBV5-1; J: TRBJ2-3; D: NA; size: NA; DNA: TGCGCCAGCAGCCCAACCGGCGGGGCTATCACAGATACGCAGTATTTT; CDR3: CASSPTGGAITDTQYF